Shown below are 17 T cell receptor beta chains from a single sample sequenced in a study of blood T cell repertoires in COVID-19. Sequenced by immunoSEQ multiplex PCR; TCRdb stores in-frame clones only, minus some. Among more than 150,000 clones, about 86% were seen once, and the ten largest hold 20%. Material for sequencing was peripheral blood. The source is a man in his 70s with active or convalescent COVID-19.

V is TRBV21-1 and J is TRBJ1-6; the D call TRBD1 from the table was never checked on the DNA. TRBV21-1 counts as a pseudogene. The CDR3 is 19 amino acids. DNA for the CDR3: TGTGCCAGCAACCCCGGAATAGTTAACAGGGTGACCTATAATTCACCCCTCCACTTT. Amino acid sequence: CASNPGIVNRVTYNSPLHF.

This clone appeared once. The chain uses TRBV10-1 and TRBJ2-1; possibly TRBD1 for D (5 bases). This CDR3 contains 15 residues. V lost 3 bases, J lost 7 bases, and 16 bases lay in between. Germline V gene lookup returns CDR1 WNHNN and CDR2 SYGVQD (reference sequence). The CDR3 is CASSDSQGRRNEQFF. DNA of the CDR3: TGCGCCAGCAGTGATTCGCAGGGAAGGCGGAATGAGCAGTTCTTC.

A word on this clone: The junction differs from germline at one of its ends, possibly a read error. The V gene is TRBV6-5, the J gene TRBJ2-5; perhaps TRBD2 as D (6 bases). The CDR3 is 14 amino acids. Germline CDR1 reads MNHEY; CDR2 reads SVGAGI. CDR3 nucleotides: TGTGCCAGCAGGATTGGAGGGATACAAGATACCCAGTACTTC. Amino acid sequence: CASRIGGIQDTQYF.

The chain has TRBV10-3 and TRBJ2-7; D unresolved. The CDR3 sequence is 11 residues long. V shed 5 bases and J shed 5 bases, with 7 bases lying between them. Germline CDR1 and CDR2: ENHRY and SYGVKD. CDR3 loop: CAISTVDEQYF. CDR3 nucleotides: TGTGCCATCAGTACAGTGGACGAGCAGTACTTC.

The chain employs TRBV6-1 and TRBJ2-7, with D unresolved. V was clipped by 0 bases and J by 3 bases, with 6 bases between them. The CDR3 totals 13 residues. Germline CDR1 MNHNS, CDR2 SASEGT. The CDR3 sequence is CASSEALYYEQYF. In nucleotides, the CDR3 is TGTGCCAGCAGTGAAGCGCTCTACTACGAGCAGTACTTC.

This clone was seen a handful of times. This sequence joins TRBV9 and TRBJ1-2; TRBD1 is a possible D gene (5 bases). The germline gives CDR1 SGDLS, CDR2 YYNGEE. This CDR3 region has 13 residues. The V end lost 0 bases, the J end lost 6 bases, and 9 bases lay between the germline ends. The DNA for the CDR3 is TGTGCCAGCAGCGTAGCCCAGGGTAATGGCTACACCTTC. It specifies CASSVAQGNGYTF.

The J gene is TRBJ1-1, the V gene TRBV29-1; D is unresolved. The CDR3 is 18 residues long. The germline V and J ends were trimmed by 2 bases and 0 bases, with 22 bases remaining between them. The germline gives CDR1 SQVTM, CDR2 ANQGSEA. For the CDR3, the DNA is TGCAGCGTTGAACAACGGCTAAGACATCAAGCCTTGAACACTGAAGCTTTCTTT. This translates into CSVEQRLRHQALNTEAFF. The whole variable domain, remainder taken from reference TRBV29-1 and TRBJ1-1, is SAVISQKPSRDICQRGTSLTIQCQVDSQVTMMFWYRQQPGQSLTLIATANQGSEATYESGFVIDKFPISRPNLTFSTLTVSNMSPEDSSIYLCSVEQRLRHQALNTEAFFGQGTRLTVV.

V and J are TRBV5-7 and TRBJ1-2, with TRBD1 matching over 9 bases. TRBV5-7 is filed as an ORF, its function uncertain. This CDR3 is built from 16 residues. Trimming at V came to 4 bases and at J to 4 bases, leaving 11 bases not matched to a gene. The CDR3 protein is CASSARGDRASYGYTF. DNA for the CDR3: TGTGCCAGCAGCGCCCGGGGGGACAGGGCCTCCTATGGCTACACCTTC.

The chain has TRBV3-1 (or the pseudogene TRBV3-2) and TRBJ1-2; perhaps TRBD1 as D (6 bases). Germline-derived CDR1 and CDR2 are LGHDT and YNNKEL (reference sequence). Deletions cut 0 bases from V and 4 bases from J, with 12 bases between. The CDR3 covers 15 residues. DNA for the CDR3: TGTGCCAGCAGCCAAGATGGCCAGGGGCGCTATGGCTACACCTTC. This gives the protein CASSQDGQGRYGYTF.

The rearrangement links TRBV6-2 or TRBV6-3 to TRBJ1-4; 9 bases align to TRBD1. Germline V gene data show CDR1 as MNHEY and CDR2 as SVGEGT. CDR3 length: 15 residues. The ends lost 5 bases at V and 8 bases at J; junction bases unmatched: 9. The CDR3 DNA reads TGTGCCAGCAGTGATACAGGGGGCTCCCACGAAAAACTGTTTTTT. It yields the protein CASSDTGGSHEKLFF.

The chain recombines TRBV19 with TRBJ1-1; 8 nucleotides align to TRBD1. Germline loops: CDR1 LNHDA, CDR2 SQIVND (reference sequence). This CDR3 spans 16 amino acids. V dropped 2 bases and J dropped 1; count of bases not matched to a gene: 6. CDR3 bases: TGTGCCAGTAGTATAAACAACAGGGGGACGAACACTGAAGCTTTCTTT. As protein: CASSINNRGTNTEAFF.

The chain links TRBV28 to TRBJ1-5; perhaps TRBD1 as D (5 bases). This CDR3 contains 16 residues. Germline CDR1 and CDR2: MDHEN and SYDVKM. V was cut by 5 bases and J by 0 bases, with 14 bases left in between. The DNA of the CDR3 is TGTGCCAGCAGTCCCTCCCCGGGGGATAGCAATCAGCCCCAGCATTTT. Translating it yields CASSPSPGDSNQPQHF.

The chain recombines TRBV7-9 with TRBJ1-1; possibly TRBD1 for D (5 bases). This CDR3 comprises 15 residues. The ends were cut back, 4 bases at V and 5 bases at J, with 17 bases in the middle. Germline-derived CDR1 and CDR2 are SEHNR and FQNEAQ (reference sequence). CDR3 DNA sequence: TGTGCCAGCAGCTCGGGAGGGGTAAGCCTGACTGAAGCTTTCTTT. It translates to CASSSGGVSLTEAFF.

The chain links TRBV20-1 to TRBJ2-7; perhaps TRBD2 as D (6 bases). Germline lookup yields CDR1 DFQATT and CDR2 SNEGSKA (reference sequence). Trimming took 3 bases from V and 0 from J, leaving 9 bases between them. The CDR3 is 13 amino acids. CDR3 loop: CSASGDSSYEQYF. The CDR3 DNA reads as TGCAGTGCTAGTGGGGACTCCTCCTACGAGCAGTACTTC.

The chain is built from TRBV19 and TRBJ2-2, with 14 bases identical to TRBD2. From germline, CDR1 is LNHDA and CDR2 SQIVND (reference sequence). V was pared by 5 bases and J by 4 bases, with 9 bases of the junction left unmatched. The CDR3 loop spans 18 amino acids. The DNA of the CDR3 is TGTGCCAGTAGTCCCGGACTAGCGGGAGGCCGTGGCACCGGGGAGCTGTTTTTT. Amino acid sequence: CASSPGLAGGRGTGELFF.

This chain connects TRBV25-1 to TRBJ2-3, with 14 bases lining up with TRBD2. The germline gives CDR1 MGHDK, CDR2 SYGVNS. This CDR3 is built from 17 residues. Trimming removed 3 bases from V and 1 base from J; junction bases left unmatched: 3. The CDR3 sequence: CASSDGGLAGGTDTQYF. The CDR3 DNA reads TGTGCCAGCAGTGACGGGGGACTAGCGGGGGGCACAGATACGCAGTATTTT. Based on the CDR3 plus reference TRBV25-1 and TRBJ2-3, the full variable domain is EADIYQTPRYLVIGTGKKITLECSQTMGHDKMYWYQQDPGMELHLIHYSYGVNSTEKGDLSSESTVSRIRTEHFPLTLESARPSHTSQYLCASSDGGLAGGTDTQYFGPGTRLTVL.

The chain combines TRBV19 with TRBJ1-5; 7 bases are a match to TRBD1. The CDR3 sequence is 14 residues long. J was trimmed by 2 bases and V by 4 bases; bases with no gene match: 2. Per germline, CDR1 LNHDA and CDR2 SQIVND (reference sequence). CDR3 loop: CASSNRGGNQPQHF. The CDR3 coding sequence is TGTGCCAGTAGTAACAGGGGTGGCAATCAGCCCCAGCATTTT.